This passage covers 27 T cell receptor beta chains from one sample sequenced in a study of monozygotic twins with inflammatory bowel disease. TCRdb reprocessed the 5' RACE reads, with one entry per CDR3 protein and no DNA. Here the sample table reports around 210,000 distinct CDR3 sequences. Sequencing input: blood. The receptors were gathered from a human donor with ulcerative colitis or Crohn's disease, or a healthy co-twin of an affected twin (not recorded which).

This chain uses TRBV30 with TRBJ2-5. Germline V gives CDR1 GTSNPN, CDR2 SVGIG (reference sequence). This CDR3 is built from 14 residues. CDR3: CAWNRLAEQETQYF.

The chain uses TRBV4-2 and TRBJ1-6. The CDR3 totals 16 residues. CDR1 is LGHNA and CDR2 is YNFKEQ in the germline V gene. This CDR3 is CASSQDPRTYISPLHF.

V usage is TRBV6-1 and J usage is TRBJ2-3; TCRdb indicates TRBD1, and absent DNA this call remains unverified. Germline CDR1 MNHNS, CDR2 SASEGT. The length of the CDR3 is 13 residues. CDR3 loop: CASLRGITDTQYF.

The genes are TRBV5-1 and TRBJ1-2. The CDR3 length is 16 residues. Looked up from germline, CDR1 is SGHRS and CDR2 is YFSETQ. The CDR3 protein is CASSDGFGKANYGYTF.

V and J are TRBV5-1 and TRBJ2-3; TCRdb names TRBD1, which stays unverified in the absence of DNA. Germline V CDR1 and CDR2: SGHRS, YFSETQ. The CDR3 is 13 residues long. CDR3 in amino acids: CASSWVGADTQYF. Filled out from reference TRBV5-1 and TRBJ2-3, the complete variable domain reads KAGVTQTPRYLIKTRGQQVTLSCSPISGHRSVSWYQQTPGQGLQFLFEYFSETQRNKGNFPGRFSGRQFSNSRSEMNVSTLELGDSALYLCASSWVGADTQYFGPGTRLTVL.

V usage is TRBV7-9 and J usage is TRBJ1-1; TCRdb reports TRBD1, a call that lacks DNA to check it against. This CDR3 is 15 amino acids long. Germline CDR1 reads SEHNR; CDR2 reads FQNEAQ (reference sequence). The CDR3 loop is CASSLVSGGETEAFF.

V gene TRBV11-2 combines with J gene TRBJ2-5; TCRdb selects TRBD1, and the lack of DNA leaves this call unchecked. CDR3 length equals 16 residues. Germline V CDR1 and CDR2: SGHAT, FQNNGV. The CDR3 spells CASSPNRGFSSETQYF.

CDR3 sequence: CASSISSGGGNEQFF. This chain uses TRBV19 with TRBJ2-1; the D call of TRBD1 rests on TCRdb alone, since no DNA is present to check it. Germline V CDR1 and CDR2: LNHDA, SQIVND (reference sequence). This CDR3 contains 15 residues.

The gene calls are TRBV6-1 and TRBJ2-7; with no DNA, the TCRdb D assignment of TRBD1 cannot be verified. Germline CDR1 is MNHNS and CDR2 is SASEGT. This CDR3 contains 14 residues. CDR3 loop: CASSLGQGNPQQYF.

The V gene is TRBV12-3 or TRBV12-4, the J gene TRBJ2-1; TCRdb lists TRBD2, though no DNA is available to test this call. The CDR3 is 13 residues long. The CDR3 here is CASSPGGHNEQFF.

This chain uses TRBV12-3 or TRBV12-4 with TRBJ1-4; TCRdb's D gene call, TRBD1, goes unchecked for lack of DNA. The CDR3 totals 13 residues. The CDR3 sequence: CASSGTGDEKLFF.

The chain is built from TRBV12-3 or TRBV12-4 and TRBJ1-1. The length of the CDR3 is 13 residues. The CDR3 reads CASKGTSGTEAFF.

The CDR3 loop reads CASSPPSSGGNNEQFF. The rearrangement links TRBV5-1 to TRBJ2-1; there is no DNA to check the TCRdb D call of TRBD2. The CDR3 is 16 amino acids. Germline assignment: CDR1 SGHRS and CDR2 YFSETQ.

The J gene is TRBJ2-7, the V gene TRBV27; TCRdb selects TRBD1, and the lack of DNA leaves this call unchecked. The CDR3 has 13 amino acids. CDR1 and CDR2 (germline): MNHEY, SMNVEV (reference sequence). CDR3 loop: CATASGQTYEQYF.

The rearrangement links TRBV12-3 or TRBV12-4 to TRBJ1-5. The CDR3 totals 14 residues. The CDR3 loop reads CASSFSHSNQPQHF.

The chain combines TRBV7-2 with TRBJ1-3; TCRdb's D call of TRBD1 is untestable without DNA. Germline V lookup: CDR1 SGHTA, CDR2 FQGNSA. The CDR3 spans 15 residues. This chain's CDR3 is CASSLAMGQGNTIYF.

The genes are TRBV4-1 and TRBJ2-2; with no DNA, the TCRdb D assignment of TRBD1 cannot be verified. The CDR3 runs 17 residues. Germline V gives CDR1 MGHRA, CDR2 YSYEKL. The CDR3 sequence is CASRHVDMGLSTGELFF.

The chain employs TRBV12-5 and TRBJ2-5. In germline, CDR1 is LGHNT, CDR2 FRNRAP. This CDR3 is built from 11 residues. The CDR3 loop reads CASGLVETQYF.

The chain recombines TRBV16 with TRBJ2-5; TCRdb proposes TRBD1, but this gene call is untestable without DNA. Germline-derived CDR1 and CDR2 are KGHSY and FQNENV. The CDR3 is 14 residues long. The chain's CDR3 is CASSQSTGQETQYF.

The V gene is TRBV5-5, the J gene TRBJ2-6. This CDR3 is 16 amino acids long. Germline lookup yields CDR1 SGHKS and CDR2 YYEKEE (reference sequence). The CDR3 loop is CASSLLWDSGANVLTF.

The chain links TRBV20-1 to TRBJ2-7; TCRdb names TRBD1, which stays unverified in the absence of DNA. The CDR3 extends over 18 amino acids. Germline-derived CDR1 and CDR2 are DFQATT and SNEGSKA (reference sequence). CDR3 sequence reads: CSAAKTTGRSVGEDEQYF.

This chain joins TRBV19 and TRBJ2-4. Germline lookup yields CDR1 LNHDA and CDR2 SQIVND (reference sequence). The CDR3 is 15 residues long. CDR3 in amino acids: CASSISWLAKNIQYF.

The genes are TRBV9 and TRBJ2-7; the D call of TRBD2 rests on TCRdb alone, since no DNA is present to check it. CDR1 SGDLS and CDR2 YYNGEE come from the germline V gene. CDR3 size: 15 residues. The CDR3 spells CASSVVERGTYEQYF.

The J gene is TRBJ2-1, the V gene TRBV19; TCRdb names TRBD1, which stays unverified in the absence of DNA. The CDR3 is 15 residues long. Germline CDR1 LNHDA, CDR2 SQIVND (reference sequence). Here the CDR3 reads CASSIEGRGGNEQFF.

The genes are TRBV3-1 and TRBJ1-4; with no DNA, the TCRdb D assignment of TRBD1 cannot be verified. The length of the CDR3 is 14 residues. Germline assignment: CDR1 LGHDT and CDR2 YNNKEL (reference sequence). CDR3 sequence: CASSHETGDEKLFF.

The chain recombines TRBV28 with TRBJ2-7. The CDR3 covers 11 residues. CDR1 and CDR2 (germline): MDHEN, SYDVKM. The CDR3 reads CASSLLNEQYF.

This rearrangement joins TRBV3-1 to TRBJ1-1; the D gene TCRdb calls, TRBD1, cannot be checked with no DNA. CDR1 is LGHDT and CDR2 is YNNKEL in the germline V gene (reference sequence). This CDR3 comprises 12 residues. CDR3 sequence: CASSQTPEVAFF.